These T cell receptor beta chains were read from a single sample in a study of cytomegalovirus exposure and HLA in healthy donors. Using immunoSEQ multiplex PCR, the repertoire was profiled, and TCRdb retains in-frame clones only, with some absent. The table includes some 150,000 clones, over 65% detected once. Material: PBMCs. The receptors originated from a female donor in good health and CMV-seropositive. Each CDR3 is given with its conserved first and last residue. A D gene is named only where the DNA matches it firmly. Clone size is shown for a subset of rows, as once, few, many or a class of expanded clone.

v_gene	d_gene	abundance	j_gene	CDR3nt	CDR3aa
TRBV7-9	NA	NA	TRBJ2-7	TGTGCCAGCAGCTTAGTATCCCACGAGCAGTACTTC	CASSLVSHEQYF
TRBV18	NA	NA	TRBJ2-7	TGTGCCAGCTCACCGGGGGCGTCAGGCGAGCAGTACTTC	CASSPGASGEQYF
TRBV9	TRBD2	NA	TRBJ2-1	TGTGCCAGCAGCGGGGGGGGTGGTAACTCCTACAATGAGCAGTTCTTC	CASSGGGGNSYNEQFF
TRBV10-2	TRBD1	NA	TRBJ2-7	TGCGCCAGCAGCCCGAGGCCGGGACAGGGGGCTCGCGAGCAGTACTTC	CASSPRPGQGAREQYF
TRBV27	TRBD1	NA	TRBJ1-5	TGTGCCAGCAGTTTTGGACAGGGCAATCAGCCCCAGCATTTT	CASSFGQGNQPQHF
TRBV6-1	NA	NA	TRBJ2-3	TGTGCCAGCAGTGAAGGGTCTCGGACAGCCACAGATACGCAGTATTTT	CASSEGSRTATDTQYF
TRBV18	TRBD2	once	TRBJ2-1	TGTGCCAGCTCACCACCGGGACTAGCGGGAGGGTACTACAATGAGCAGTTCTTC	CASSPPGLAGGYYNEQFF
TRBV10-3	NA	few	TRBJ1-3	TGTGCCATCAGTGATGTCAGGGGCTCTGGAAACACCATATATTTT	CAISDVRGSGNTIYF
TRBV19	TRBD1	NA	TRBJ2-7	TGTGCCAGTAGTACCGGACAGGGTCTCTCCTCCGAGCAGTACTTC	CASSTGQGLSSEQYF
TRBV5-6	TRBD1	NA	TRBJ2-7	TGTGCCAGCAGCTTACTTAGGACAGGGGGTGGGTACGAGCAGTACTTC	CASSLLRTGGGYEQYF
TRBV21-1	NA	NA	TRBJ2-6	TGTGCCAGCAGCAAACCCCCGACTGACCCCTCTGGGGCCAACGTCCTGACTTTC	CASSKPPTDPSGANVLTF
TRBV5-1	NA	NA	TRBJ2-7	TGCGCCAGCAGCTCAAGAGGGCGTTTGGGCGGCTACGAGCAGTACTTC	CASSSRGRLGGYEQYF
TRBV29-1	TRBD2	NA	TRBJ2-1	TGCAGCGTTGAAAGACGGCTAGCGGGAGCTCCGGGTGAGCAGTTCTTC	CSVERRLAGAPGEQFF
TRBV11-2	NA	NA	TRBJ2-1	TGTGCCAGCAGCCTACAGGCAAACTCCTACAATGAGCAGTTCTTC	CASSLQANSYNEQFF
TRBV9	TRBD2	NA	TRBJ2-1	TGTGCCAGCAGCGTAGAGGGAGGGATCTACAATGAGCAGTTCTTC	CASSVEGGIYNEQFF
TRBV13	NA	NA	TRBJ2-7	TGTGCCAGCAGCTTATTCGTCGGCTCCTACGAGCAGTACTTC	CASSLFVGSYEQYF
TRBV6-5	NA	once	TRBJ1-2	TGTGCCAGCAGTTACTCGGGAGACTATGGCTACACCTTC	CASSYSGDYGYTF
TRBV18	TRBD1	NA	TRBJ2-1	TGTGCCAGCTCCTTGGGACAGGGGGGCGATGAGCAGTTCTTC	CASSLGQGGDEQFF
TRBV5-4	TRBD2	NA	TRBJ2-1	TGTGCCAGCAGCGAGGGACTAGCGGGAGTCTACAATGAGCAGTTCTTC	CASSEGLAGVYNEQFF
TRBV7-9	TRBD1	NA	TRBJ1-1	TGTGCCAGCAGCTTAGGGACAGGGGGGCTTAACACTGAAGCTTTCTTT	CASSLGTGGLNTEAFF
TRBV29-1	TRBD2	few	TRBJ2-3	TGCAGCGTTGAAGAAGGACTAGCGGGAGGGGATACGCAGTATTTT	CSVEEGLAGGDTQYF
TRBV6-5	TRBD2	NA	TRBJ2-7	TGTGCCAGCAGTCAACTAGCGGGAGGGTCCTACGAGCAGTACTTC	CASSQLAGGSYEQYF
TRBV6-1	TRBD1	NA	TRBJ2-7	TGTGCCAGCAGTGTCCGGGACAGGGGAGGCTACGAGCAGTACTTC	CASSVRDRGGYEQYF
TRBV4-1	TRBD1	few	TRBJ2-7	TGCGCCAGCAGCCAGCAAGTCACAGGGGAGTCCTACGAGCAGTACTTC	CASSQQVTGESYEQYF
TRBV7-3	NA	NA	TRBJ2-5	TGTGCCAGCAGCTTAACGTCGACAGGGACCCAGTACTTC	CASSLTSTGTQYF
TRBV7-9	NA	NA	TRBJ1-2	TGTTCCAGCAGCTTAGCAACATCGGGTGGCTACACCTTC	CSSSLATSGGYTF
TRBV9	TRBD2	NA	TRBJ2-3	TGTGCCAGCAGCACTAGCGCGGGCGCGCTCACAGATACGCAGTATTTT	CASSTSAGALTDTQYF
TRBV10-1	TRBD1	NA	TRBJ2-7	TGCGCCAGCACTAGGGGGCGGAGGACCTACGAGCAGTACTTC	CASTRGRRTYEQYF
TRBV10-3	NA	NA	TRBJ1-5	TGTGCCATCAGTGCTTCGACTGAACTAGGTAATCAGCCCCAGCATTTT	CAISASTELGNQPQHF
TRBV7-9	TRBD1	NA	TRBJ2-7	TGTGCCAGCAGCCTAGGGGACAGGACCTACGAGCAGTACTTC	CASSLGDRTYEQYF
TRBV5-1	TRBD1	NA	TRBJ2-1	TGCGCCAGCAGCTTGGGACGGGGACAGGGCCATGAGCAGTTCTTC	CASSLGRGQGHEQFF
TRBV6-4	NA	NA	TRBJ2-2	TGTGCCAGCAGTGGGGCAAAGAACACCGGGGAGCTGTTTTTT	CASSGAKNTGELFF
TRBV7-9	NA	NA	TRBJ1-3	TGTGCCAGCAGCCACTTCTTGGGGGCTCTGATAGACACCATATATTTT	CASSHFLGALIDTIYF
TRBV29-1	NA	few	TRBJ2-5	TGCAGCGTTGCCGGGGTTGCTCAAGAGACCCAGTACTTC	CSVAGVAQETQYF
TRBV19	TRBD2	NA	TRBJ2-1	TGTGCCAGTACGTTAAGGGGAGGGAGCTCCTACAATGAGCAGTTCTTC	CASTLRGGSSYNEQFF
TRBV10-3	TRBD2	NA	TRBJ2-5	TGTGCCATCAGTGAGTCGGTTCTCGGGGGGCAAGAGACCCAGTACTTC	CAISESVLGGQETQYF
TRBV9	NA	NA	TRBJ1-2	TGTGCCAGCAGCGTAGGTCTTCAGTCCTATGGCTACACCTTC	CASSVGLQSYGYTF
TRBV12-1	NA	NA	TRBJ2-7	TGTGCCAGCAGCTTCCCGGGACTAAGACTATACGAGCAGTACTTC	CASSFPGLRLYEQYF
TRBV9	TRBD1	NA	TRBJ1-4	TGTGCCAGCAGCGCCACGGACAGGCGGAATGAAAAACTGTTTTTT	CASSATDRRNEKLFF
TRBV11-2	TRBD2	NA	TRBJ2-7	TGTGCCAGCAGCTTAGGGGGAGCTAGCGGGGGATCCTACGAGCAGTACTTC	CASSLGGASGGSYEQYF
TRBV14	NA	NA	TRBJ2-7	TGTGCCAGCAGCCAAGGGGTAGGGGGCGAGCAGTACTTC	CASSQGVGGEQYF
TRBV6-6	TRBD2	NA	TRBJ2-1	TGTGCCAGCTCCCCGAGGGGCGGGAGGGAAAATGAGCAGTTCTTC	CASSPRGGRENEQFF
TRBV6-5	TRBD2	NA	TRBJ2-7	TGTGCCAGCGCGCGGGGGTTCCCTCTCGAGCAGTACTTC	CASARGFPLEQYF
TRBV7-3	NA	NA	TRBJ1-2	TGTGCCAGCAGCTTAAATCCCGGGAACTATGGCTACACCTTC	CASSLNPGNYGYTF
TRBV15	TRBD1	NA	TRBJ2-1	TGTGCCACCAGCAGAACCGGGACAGGGGGAACCGGCCACAATGAGCAGTTCTTC	CATSRTGTGGTGHNEQFF
TRBV6-5	TRBD1	NA	TRBJ1-1	TGTGCCAGCAGCGTGACAGGGTGGACTGAAGCTTTCTTT	CASSVTGWTEAFF
TRBV2	NA	NA	TRBJ2-2	TGTGCCAGCAGCTTAGATAGACAGTACACCGGGGAGCTGTTTTTT	CASSLDRQYTGELFF
TRBV27	TRBD2	few	TRBJ2-7	TGTGCCAGCAGTTCCCACCGACTAGCGTTAAAGGCCTACGAGCAGTACTTC	CASSSHRLALKAYEQYF
TRBV7-9	TRBD2	NA	TRBJ2-1	TGTGCCAGCAGCTTAGAGATAGCGGGAGGGCCCTGGTTCTTC	CASSLEIAGGPWFF
TRBV11-2	NA	NA	TRBJ2-7	TGTGCCAGCAGCTTCGGCCAAACAGGGGGGGCCTACGAGCAGTACTTC	CASSFGQTGGAYEQYF
TRBV2	NA	NA	TRBJ1-1	TGTGCCAGCAGGAACAGGGATATAAACACTGAAGCTTTCTTT	CASRNRDINTEAFF
TRBV5-3	TRBD1	few	TRBJ1-2	TGTGCCAGAAGCCCTATGACAGGGGACGGCTACACCTTC	CARSPMTGDGYTF
TRBV18	NA	NA	TRBJ1-2	TGTGCCAGCTCACCGCCCGACAGAAATGGCGGCTACACCTTC	CASSPPDRNGGYTF